This T cell receptor beta chain was sequenced during a study of T cell clusters in autoimmune cytopenias. Study-level background: Healthy control donors averaged around 50 years of age, with a median of approximately 59 years.

Each sample's input was approximately 0.25 ug genomic DNA, 30,000 to 45,000 genome equivalents. Multiplex touch-down PCR amplified TRB using TRB-A and TRB-B pools in one tube. TCRdb re-called the multiplex PCR reads, yielding one record per CDR3 amino acid sequence without DNA. This sample contains some 3,000 distinct CDR3 sequences. The same data also went into a second study, on T cell repertoires in aging, cancer and after chemotherapy. That work contributes: Clear clonal overlap appeared across healthy donor samples taken over several months to years.

Sequencing was performed on peripheral blood. The TCR sequence derives from a human donor in good health.

CDR3 amino acids: CASSQPDGANYGYTF. The rearrangement uses TRBV5-1 and TRBJ1-2. Germline-derived CDR1 and CDR2 are SGHRS and YFSETQ. The CDR3 extends over 15 amino acids.